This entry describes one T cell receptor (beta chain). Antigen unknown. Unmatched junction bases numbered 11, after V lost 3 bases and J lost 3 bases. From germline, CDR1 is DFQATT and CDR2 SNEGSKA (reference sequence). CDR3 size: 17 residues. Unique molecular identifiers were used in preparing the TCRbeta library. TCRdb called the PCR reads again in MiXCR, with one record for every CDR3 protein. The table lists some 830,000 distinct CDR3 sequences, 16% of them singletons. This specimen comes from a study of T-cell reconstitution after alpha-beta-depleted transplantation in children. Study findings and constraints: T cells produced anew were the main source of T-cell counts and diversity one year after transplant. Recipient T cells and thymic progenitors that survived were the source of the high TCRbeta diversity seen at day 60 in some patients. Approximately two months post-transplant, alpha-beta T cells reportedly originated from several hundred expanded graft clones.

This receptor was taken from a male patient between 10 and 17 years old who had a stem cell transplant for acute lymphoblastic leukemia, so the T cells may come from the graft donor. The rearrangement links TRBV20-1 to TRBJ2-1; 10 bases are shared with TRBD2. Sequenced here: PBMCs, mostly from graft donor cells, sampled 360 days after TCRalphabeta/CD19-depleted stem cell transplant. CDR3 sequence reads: CSASRVLAGVYYNEQFF. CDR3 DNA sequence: TGCAGTGCTAGCAGGGTCCTAGCGGGAGTTTACTACAATGAGCAGTTCTTC.